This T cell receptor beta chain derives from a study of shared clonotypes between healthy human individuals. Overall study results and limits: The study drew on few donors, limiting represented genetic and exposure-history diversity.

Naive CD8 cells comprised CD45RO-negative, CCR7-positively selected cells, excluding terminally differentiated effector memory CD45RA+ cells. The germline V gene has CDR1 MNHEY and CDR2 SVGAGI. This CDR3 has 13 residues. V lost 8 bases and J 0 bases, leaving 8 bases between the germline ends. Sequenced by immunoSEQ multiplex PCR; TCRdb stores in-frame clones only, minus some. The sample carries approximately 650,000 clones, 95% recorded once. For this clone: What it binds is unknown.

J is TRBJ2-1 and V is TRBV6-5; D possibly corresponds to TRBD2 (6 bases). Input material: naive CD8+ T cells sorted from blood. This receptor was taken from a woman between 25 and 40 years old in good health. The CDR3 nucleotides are TGTGCCAGCGCGGGACGCTCCTACAATGAGCAGTTCTTC. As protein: CASAGRSYNEQFF.